The present T cell receptor (beta chain) was sequenced within a study of T-cell reconstitution after alpha-beta-depleted transplantation in children. The table lists this clonotype with a few counts. Unique molecular identifiers were incorporated into the prepared TCRbeta library. TCRdb processed the PCR reads anew with MiXCR; each CDR3 protein has one entry. Of 900,000 or so distinct CDR3 sequences listed, around 17% are singletons. The CDR3 totals 17 residues. Trimming cost V 3 bases and J 6 bases; bases outside gene matches: 11. Germline V gene sequence: CDR1 SEHNR, CDR2 FQNEAQ (reference sequence).

The input for sequencing was PBMCs, mostly from graft donor cells, taken 360 days after TCRalphabeta/CD19-depleted stem cell transplant. The chain recombines TRBV7-9 with TRBJ2-1; 10 bases line up with TRBD1. The TCR comes from a male patient younger than 18 who had a stem cell transplant for acute lymphoblastic leukemia, so the T cells may come from the graft donor. The CDR3 nucleotides are TGTGCCAGCAGCTTCGGACGGGACAGGGGAATAGTCAATGAGCAGTTCTTC. Its translation is CASSFGRDRGIVNEQFF.